The rows below give T cell receptor beta chains drawn from one sample of a study of blood T cell repertoires in COVID-19. Libraries were prepared by immunoSEQ multiplex PCR; TCRdb keeps only in-frame clonotypes and omits some of them. The data contain approximately 280,000 clones, around 85% of them singletons. The sample comprised peripheral blood. The receptors shown here come from a human donor with COVID-19, enrolled during active disease. The donor label of this sample is uncertain. The CDR3 runs from the conserved cysteine through the conserved F or W. A D gene is named only where the DNA matches it firmly. Rows give clone size only sometimes, using once, few, many, or a class for an expanded clone.

clone_size j_call d_call v_call cdr3_nt cdr3_aa
- TRBJ1-2 - TRBV6-5 TGTGCCAGCACCCGGTCGGGGGGGCCCTATGGCTACACCTTC CASTRSGGPYGYTF
- TRBJ1-4 - TRBV7-2 TGTGCCAGCAGCCCAGGTGCAACTAATGAAAAACTGTTTTTT CASSPGATNEKLFF
- TRBJ1-5 TRBD1 TRBV5-1 TGCGCCAGCAGCTTGGCCGGGACAGGTCAGCCCCAGCATTTT CASSLAGTGQPQHF
- TRBJ2-1 TRBD2 TRBV6-5 TGTGCCAGCATTCCCAGCGGGGGACCCTACAATGAGCAGTTCTTC CASIPSGGPYNEQFF
- TRBJ2-4 TRBD2 TRBV6-2/TRBV6-3 TGTGCCAGCAGTTACTCACAGCGGGAGGGCCCTAAATTTCAGTACTTC CASSYSQREGPKFQYF
- TRBJ2-1 TRBD1 TRBV20-1 TGCAGTGCCGACAGGGTTGATGAGCAGTTCTTC CSADRVDEQFF
- TRBJ2-7 TRBD2 TRBV18 TGTGCCAGCTCACCGGGAGGGGAGCAGTACTTC CASSPGGEQYF
- TRBJ2-7 - TRBV3-1/TRBV3-2 TGTGCCAGCAGCCAAGTGTCAGGAACCTACGAGCAGTACTTC CASSQVSGTYEQYF
once TRBJ1-1 - TRBV19 TGTGCCAGTAGTATTTCGTGGGGGCGGGCGAACACTGAAGCTTTCTTT CASSISWGRANTEAFF
- TRBJ1-5 TRBD1 TRBV6-5 TGTGCCGGACAGGGGGGCAATCAGCCCCAGCATTTT CAGQGGNQPQHF
few TRBJ1-4 - TRBV27 TGTGCCAGCAGTTTCCAGGGTTACGAAAAACTGTTTTTT CASSFQGYEKLFF
- TRBJ1-1 TRBD1 TRBV29-1 TGCAGCGCGAGGGGACAGCTGAACACTGAAGCTTTCTTT CSARGQLNTEAFF
- TRBJ1-2 - TRBV2 TGTGCCAGCAGTGAAATTCGGAGATATGGCTACACCTTC CASSEIRRYGYTF
- TRBJ1-1 TRBD1 TRBV5-6 TGTGCCAGCAGCCCCCTTTCCGGACAGGGGGGCACTGAAGCTTTCTTT CASSPLSGQGGTEAFF
once TRBJ2-1 - TRBV9 TGTGCCAGCAGCGTAGAGATGCGGGTCTCCTACAATGAGCAGTTCTTC CASSVEMRVSYNEQFF
- TRBJ1-6 TRBD1 TRBV4-2 TGTGCCAGCAGCCAAGTTCAGGGGGGAAATTCACCCCTCCACTTT CASSQVQGGNSPLHF
once TRBJ1-4 TRBD1 TRBV19 TGTGCCAGTAGTTCAGACAGGGGTGCTGAAAAACTGTTTTTT CASSSDRGAEKLFF
- TRBJ1-3 - TRBV5-4 TGTGCCAGCAGCCTTTTTTCAGGGAACACCATATATTTT CASSLFSGNTIYF
- TRBJ2-7 - TRBV7-9 TGTGCCAGCACTCTTCGTGAGGGTGGGGAGCAGTACTTC CASTLREGGEQYF
- TRBJ2-7 TRBD1 TRBV11-2 TGTGCCAGCAGCTTAGTCCGGGACAGGGTCGGCATCTACGAGCAGTACTTC CASSLVRDRVGIYEQYF
- TRBJ1-2 TRBD1 TRBV18 TGTGCCAGCTCACCACGCGGGACAGGGGAAGGCTACACCTTC CASSPRGTGEGYTF
- TRBJ1-4 TRBD1 TRBV2 TGTGCCAGCAGTTCATACCAGGGGGCAACTAATGAAAAACTGTTTTTT CASSSYQGATNEKLFF
- TRBJ2-7 - TRBV18 TGTGCCAGCTCTCCTACCCGGGACACCTACGAGCAGTACTTC CASSPTRDTYEQYF
once TRBJ2-2 TRBD2 TRBV14 TGTGCCAGCAGCCGCGTACTAGCGGGAGTATTCGGGGACACCGGGGAGCTGTTTTTT CASSRVLAGVFGDTGELFF
- TRBJ2-3 TRBD2 TRBV24-1 TGTGCCACCAGTGATTTCGCTAGCGGGTACACAGATACGCAGTATTTT CATSDFASGYTDTQYF
- TRBJ2-1 TRBD2 TRBV30 TGTGCCTGGAGTGTCCCTACCGGGACTAGCGGGAGCAATGAGCAGTTCTTC CAWSVPTGTSGSNEQFF
few TRBJ1-6 TRBD1 TRBV6-5 TGTGCCAGCAGCCTCGGGACAGCGAATTCACCCCTCCACTTT CASSLGTANSPLHF
- TRBJ2-1 TRBD2 TRBV28 TGTGCCAGCAGCCGGACTAGCGGGACAAATAATGAGCAGTTCTTC CASSRTSGTNNEQFF
- TRBJ1-1 TRBD1 TRBV6-5 TGTGCCAGCAACAGGGGGGTGAACACTGAAGCTTTCTTT CASNRGVNTEAFF
- TRBJ2-2 TRBD2 TRBV4-1 TGCGCCAGCAGCCCGCTAGCGGCGAACACCGGGGAGCTGTTTTTT CASSPLAANTGELFF
- TRBJ2-5 TRBD1 TRBV2 TGTGCCAGCAGTGAAACCCGGACAGGGGGCAAGGAGACCCAGTACTTC CASSETRTGGKETQYF
few TRBJ2-2 TRBD1 TRBV2 TGTGCCAGCAAGGGACAGCTGAACACCGGGGAGCTGTTTTTT CASKGQLNTGELFF
- TRBJ2-7 - TRBV5-4 TGTGCCAGCAGCTTGGAGGCGGGAAGCCCCTACGAGCAGTACTTC CASSLEAGSPYEQYF
once TRBJ2-7 - TRBV7-3 TGTGCCAGCAGCCCGTACCCGGGGATTGCCTACGAGCAGTACTTC CASSPYPGIAYEQYF
- TRBJ2-1 TRBD2 TRBV11-2 TGTGCCAGCAGCTTAGATCGAGCGGGAGGGATGGTGCAGTTCTTC CASSLDRAGGMVQFF
- TRBJ1-2 TRBD1 TRBV3-1/TRBV3-2 TGTGCCAGCAGCCAAGATATGGACAGGGGAAAATACTATGGCTACACCTTC CASSQDMDRGKYYGYTF
- TRBJ2-7 TRBD1 TRBV11-2 TGTGCCAGCAGCTTACGCCCCCGACAGGGAATGGAAAACGAGCAGTACTTC CASSLRPRQGMENEQYF
- TRBJ2-7 TRBD1 TRBV5-6 TGTGCCAGCAGCTTGGGACAGGGGTCCCCCTACGAGCAGTACTTC CASSLGQGSPYEQYF
- TRBJ1-2 TRBD1 TRBV7-2 TGTGCCAGCAGCTTACGAACCAGAGACAGGGTAGGCTACACCTTC CASSLRTRDRVGYTF